These 30 T cell receptor beta chains came from one sample sequenced in a study of cytomegalovirus exposure and HLA in healthy donors. A multiplex PCR was run with 60 Vbeta primers and 13 Jbeta primers. Profiled with immunoSEQ multiplex PCR; TCRdb holds only in-frame clones, not every one. The sample gives about 35,000 clones, 80% of which show up once; roughly 5.6% is in the top ten. Sequencing used PBMCs. These receptors all stem from a male donor in good health and CMV-seronegative.

This rearrangement joins TRBV5-1 to TRBJ1-1, with unresolved D. This CDR3 is built from 14 residues. Germline-derived CDR1 and CDR2 are SGHRS and YFSETQ. V was cut by 0 bases and J by 2 bases, with 8 bases left in between. CDR3 in amino acids: CASSLDPGNTEAFF. The CDR3 bases are TGCGCCAGCAGCTTGGATCCCGGTAACACTGAAGCTTTCTTT. The whole variable domain, filled in from reference TRBV5-1 and TRBJ1-1, reads KAGVTQTPRYLIKTRGQQVTLSCSPISGHRSVSWYQQTPGQGLQFLFEYFSETQRNKGNFPGRFSGRQFSNSRSEMNVSTLELGDSALYLCASSLDPGNTEAFFGQGTRLTVV.

The rearrangement uses TRBV7-8 and TRBJ1-2; weak D call: TRBD1 (5 bases). V lost 5 bases to trimming and J lost 4 bases, with 11 bases between them. The CDR3 extends over 13 amino acids. From germline, CDR1 is SGHVS and CDR2 FQNEAQ. The CDR3 protein is CASSLDDSYGYTF. The CDR3, as DNA: TGTGCCAGCAGCCTCGATGACAGCTATGGCTACACCTTC.

This clone was counted only a few times. The chain combines TRBV28 with TRBJ2-7; D call uncertain. V was cut by 2 bases and J by 2 bases, with 7 bases left in between. The CDR3 is made up of 13 amino acids. Germline V gene data show CDR1 as MDHEN and CDR2 as SYDVKM. CDR3 protein: CASSLAVTYEQYF. DNA for the CDR3: TGTGCCAGCAGTTTAGCAGTAACCTACGAGCAGTACTTC.

V is TRBV7-8 and J is TRBJ2-2; D remains unclear. V was pared by 5 bases and J by 0 bases, with 10 bases between. The CDR3 consists of 15 residues. Per germline, CDR1 SGHVS and CDR2 FQNEAQ. CDR3 sequence reads: CASSPVSANTGELFF. CDR3 nucleotide sequence: TGTGCCAGCAGCCCAGTAAGCGCGAACACCGGGGAGCTGTTTTTT.

The chain joins TRBV28 to TRBJ2-7; no reliable D call. The V gene lost 6 bases and the J gene lost 0 bases, with 9 bases spanning the gap. This CDR3 is 13 amino acids long. The germline CDR1 and CDR2 sequences are MDHEN and SYDVKM. The CDR3 bases are TGTGCCAGCAGCCGCACTACCTCCTACGAGCAGTACTTC. Its protein is CASSRTTSYEQYF.

This clone showed up just a few times. The V call is TRBV19, the J call TRBJ1-5; D is unresolved. Germline CDR1 and CDR2: LNHDA and SQIVND (reference sequence). The CDR3 is 13 residues long. Trimming removed 8 bases from V and 0 bases from J, with 8 bases in between. In nucleotides, the CDR3 is TGTGCCAGTGGGCAGAATAGCAATCAGCCCCAGCATTTT. It codes for CASGQNSNQPQHF.

This chain links TRBV13 with TRBJ1-2, with 7 nucleotides matching TRBD1. CDR1 is PRHDT and CDR2 is FYEKMQ in the germline V gene (reference sequence). V was pared by 5 bases and J by 2 bases, with 5 bases of the junction left unmatched. The CDR3 covers 14 residues. The CDR3 sequence is CASSRGDSNYGYTF. In nucleotides, the CDR3 is TGTGCCAGCAGCCGCGGGGACAGCAACTATGGCTACACCTTC.

This chain joins TRBV18 and TRBJ1-6; maybe TRBD1 (6 bases). Trimming left V 6 bases short and J 7 bases short, with 16 bases between. The CDR3 loop spans 15 amino acids. Germline CDR1 KGHSH, CDR2 LQKENI. The CDR3 bases are TGTGCCAGCTCCGGGGGGGCGCCAACAAATTCACCCCTCCACTTT. Its translation is CASSGGAPTNSPLHF.

The chain recombines TRBV2 with TRBJ2-1; 9 bases align to TRBD1. With 5 bases clipped from V and 8 bases from J, the junction kept 7 bases outside the gene matches. Germline CDR1 SNHLY, CDR2 FYNNEI. There are 14 residues in the CDR3. The CDR3 DNA reads as TGTGCCAGCAGTAGGGGACAGGGTAAGGATGAGCAGTTCTTC. Protein product: CASSRGQGKDEQFF.

This chain connects TRBV7-9 to TRBJ2-7; 10 nucleotides align to TRBD1. The CDR3 sequence is 13 residues long. Germline V gene sequence: CDR1 SEHNR, CDR2 FQNEAQ (reference sequence). The J segment lost 6 bases and the V segment lost 1 base, leaving 0 bases of the junction unmatched. Written as DNA, the CDR3 is TGTGCCAGCAGCTTAGGGACAGGGGGCGAGCAGTACTTC. Its protein product is CASSLGTGGEQYF.

The rearrangement uses TRBV29-1 and TRBJ2-1; D is unclear. This CDR3 has 11 amino acids. CDR1 and CDR2 from the germline V gene are SQVTM and ANQGSEA. V was trimmed by 4 bases and J by 4 bases, leaving 5 bases between them. The CDR3 reads CSVAAYNEQFF. The DNA of the CDR3 is TGCAGCGTTGCCGCGTACAATGAGCAGTTCTTC.

This clone was seen a single time. The V gene is TRBV18, the J gene TRBJ1-1, with D uncertain. The germline gives CDR1 KGHSH, CDR2 LQKENI. The ends were cut back, 6 bases at V and 1 base at J, with 9 bases in the middle. The length of the CDR3 is 13 residues. CDR3 sequence: CASSPSQNTEAFF. The CDR3 nucleotides read TGTGCCAGCTCGCCGAGTCAGAACACTGAAGCTTTCTTT.

The rearrangement joins TRBV7-9 to TRBJ1-1; D call uncertain. V lost 5 bases, J lost 6 bases, and 7 bases lay in between. Per germline, CDR1 SEHNR and CDR2 FQNEAQ (reference sequence). The CDR3 runs to 11 residues. CDR3 DNA: TGTGCCAGCAGCCGAGCGCCTGAAGCTTTCTTT. This sequence encodes CASSRAPEAFF.

The chain employs TRBV4-1 and TRBJ1-1; weak D call: TRBD1 (6 bases). This CDR3 is 16 amino acids long. Trimming took 0 bases from V and 5 from J, leaving 16 bases between them. Germline V gene data show CDR1 as MGHRA and CDR2 as YSYEKL. CDR3 sequence reads: CASSQDYRGGKTEAFF. CDR3 sequence (DNA): TGCGCCAGCAGCCAAGATTATAGGGGGGGGAAAACTGAAGCTTTCTTT.

V gene TRBV5-4 combines with J gene TRBJ1-4; no clear D. V was cut by 2 bases and J by 0 bases, with 14 bases left in between. There are 17 residues in the CDR3. Germline CDR1 reads SGHNT; CDR2 reads YYREEE (reference sequence). The CDR3 DNA is TGTGCCAGCAGCTTACAACAGACGCCTGCAACTAATGAAAAACTGTTTTTT. Protein: CASSLQQTPATNEKLFF.

V and J are TRBV27 and TRBJ1-4; D remains unclear. Germline assignment: CDR1 MNHEY and CDR2 SMNVEV (reference sequence). The V and J ends lost 6 bases and 4 bases respectively, with 12 bases between them. The length of the CDR3 is 14 residues. The CDR3 reads CASSPRPLNEKLFF. The CDR3 DNA reads as TGTGCCAGCAGCCCTAGACCGCTTAATGAAAAACTGTTTTTT.

The chain employs TRBV5-5 and TRBJ2-1, with TRBD1 matching over 8 bases. This CDR3 has 15 amino acids. V lost 3 bases, J lost 7 bases, and 9 bases stayed unmatched. Germline V lookup: CDR1 SGHKS, CDR2 YYEKEE (reference sequence). For the CDR3, the DNA is TGTGCCAGCAGCTCCCGACAGGGGAGGAAAAATGAGCAGTTCTTC. It translates to CASSSRQGRKNEQFF. The full variable domain, completed using reference TRBV5-5 and TRBJ2-1, is DAGVTQSPTHLIKTRGQQVTLRCSPISGHKSVSWYQQVLGQGPQFIFQYYEKEERGRGNFPDRFSARQFPNYSSELNVNALLLGDSALYLCASSSRQGRKNEQFFGPGTRLTVL.

This chain links TRBV4-2 with TRBJ1-1, with 7 bases identical to TRBD1. V lost 6 bases to trimming and J lost 3 bases; unmatched junction nucleotides: 7. The CDR3 is made up of 14 amino acids. CDR1 is LGHNA and CDR2 is YNFKEQ in the germline V gene. The CDR3 region is CASRLTGADTEAFF. The CDR3 coding sequence is TGTGCCAGCAGATTAACAGGGGCGGACACTGAAGCTTTCTTT.

The chain combines TRBV4-1 with TRBJ1-5; D perhaps matches TRBD1 (6 bases). CDR1 and CDR2 (germline): MGHRA, YSYEKL. This CDR3 is 19 amino acids long. Trimming removed 0 bases at V and 0 bases at J, with 18 bases between. The CDR3 loop is CASSQDGRGYGDSNQPQHF. DNA of the CDR3: TGCGCCAGCAGCCAAGATGGCAGGGGTTATGGAGATAGCAATCAGCCCCAGCATTTT.

The chain uses TRBV2 and TRBJ1-2; 9 bases match TRBD1. Trimming at V came to 5 bases and at J to 6 bases, leaving 7 bases not matched to a gene. The CDR3 contains 14 residues. In germline, CDR1 is SNHLY, CDR2 FYNNEI. The CDR3: CASSLEQGAHGYTF. CDR3 nucleotide sequence: TGTGCCAGCAGTCTCGAACAGGGGGCCCATGGCTACACCTTC.

A few counts support this clone. The chain combines TRBV7-9 with TRBJ1-4; TRBD1 agrees at 7 bases. CDR3 length equals 15 residues. Trimming cost V 5 bases and J 4 bases; bases outside gene matches: 7. The germline V gene has CDR1 SEHNR and CDR2 FQNEAQ (reference sequence). This CDR3 is CASSINRGGNEKLFF. The DNA of the CDR3 is TGTGCCAGCAGCATCAACAGGGGTGGTAATGAAAAACTGTTTTTT.

The chain joins TRBV25-1 to TRBJ1-6; D ambiguous. CDR1 is MGHDK, CDR2 SYGVNS, per germline. This CDR3 is built from 17 residues. V was cut by 2 bases and J by 3 bases, with 14 bases left in between. Here the CDR3 reads CASSEPDTYNYNSPLHF. CDR3 in DNA: TGTGCCAGCAGTGAACCAGACACGTACAACTATAATTCACCCCTCCACTTT.

The V call is TRBV18, the J call TRBJ2-1, with 8 bases that match TRBD1. V was clipped by 2 bases and J by 6 bases; unmatched bases: 9. CDR3 length equals 16 residues. The germline CDR1 and CDR2 sequences are KGHSH and LQKENI. Here the CDR3 DNA reads TGTGCCAGCTCACCAAATACCAGGACAGGGACCAATGAGCAGTTCTTC. Protein: CASSPNTRTGTNEQFF.

The genes are TRBV13 and TRBJ2-7; the match to TRBD2 covers 12 bases. The CDR3 sequence is 16 residues long. The V gene end was trimmed by 4 bases and the J gene end by 4 bases; junction bases not matched to a gene: 8. CDR1 is PRHDT and CDR2 is FYEKMQ in the germline V gene (reference sequence). CDR3 in DNA: TGTGCCAGCAGCTCCGGGACTAGCGGGTTTGGGTACGAGCAGTACTTC. This sequence encodes CASSSGTSGFGYEQYF.

The V and J genes are TRBV5-6 and TRBJ2-3, with TRBD1 matching 9 bases. Per the germline V gene, CDR1 is SGHDT and CDR2 is YYEEEE. The ends lost 4 bases at V and 6 bases at J; junction bases unmatched: 12. The CDR3 sequence is 16 residues long. Here the CDR3 DNA reads TGTGCCAGCAGCACCTACGGGACAGGGAGCAGGGATACGCAGTATTTT. Translated: CASSTYGTGSRDTQYF.

The chain links TRBV11-2 to TRBJ2-5; TRBD1 aligns across 12 bases. The CDR3 spans 17 residues. Germline V gives CDR1 SGHAT, CDR2 FQNNGV. V trimming: 6 bases; J trimming: 5 bases; junction bases outside the gene matches: 13. In DNA form, the CDR3 reads TGTGCCAGCAGGAGAGTCGGAGGGACAGGGGGCGGGGAGACCCAGTACTTC. Amino acid sequence: CASRRVGGTGGGETQYF.

The rearrangement links TRBV25-1 to TRBJ2-1; 10 bases are shared with TRBD2. The CDR3 runs 16 residues. The V gene's germline CDR1 is MGHDK and CDR2 SYGVNS. V trimming: 2 bases; J trimming: 7 bases; junction bases outside the gene matches: 8. CDR3 sequence: CASSEVGASGGNEQFF. DNA of the CDR3: TGTGCCAGCAGTGAAGTTGGGGCTAGCGGGGGAAATGAGCAGTTCTTC.

V and J are TRBV30 and TRBJ1-5; D not resolved. This CDR3 spans 13 amino acids. Germline CDR1 reads GTSNPN; CDR2 reads SVGIG (reference sequence). V lost 2 bases, J lost 5 bases, and 10 bases lay in between. Here the CDR3 reads CAWSPGPDQPQHF. The CDR3 region has the DNA TGTGCCTGGAGTCCGGGTCCAGATCAGCCCCAGCATTTT. The full variable domain, in which reference TRBV30 and TRBJ1-5 provide the parts outside the CDR3, is SQTIHQWPATLVQPVGSPLSLECTVEGTSNPNLYWYRQAAGRGLQLLFYSVGIGQISSEVPQNLSASRPQDRQFILSSKKLLLSDSGFYLCAWSPGPDQPQHFGDGTRLSIL.

Only a few counts were recorded for this clone. J is TRBJ1-1 and V is TRBV29-1; no definite D call. Germline CDR1 and CDR2: SQVTM and ANQGSEA. This CDR3 contains 11 residues. V was cut by 3 bases and J by 6 bases, with 8 bases left in between. The CDR3 DNA reads as TGCAGCGTTGAGGAGGGCGCTGAAGCTTTCTTT. Its translation is CSVEEGAEAFF.

The V and J genes are TRBV25-1 and TRBJ2-1, with D tentatively TRBD2 (7 bases). The CDR3 has 15 residues. The germline V gene encodes CDR1 MGHDK and CDR2 SYGVNS. Trimming took off 1 base at V and 5 bases at J, with 12 bases between the two ends. The CDR3 sequence is CASSEWEGGHNEQFF. CDR3 coding DNA: TGTGCCAGCAGTGAATGGGAGGGGGGGCACAATGAGCAGTTCTTC.